This T cell receptor beta chain is from a study of CD4 T cells in relation to SARS-CoV-2 and coronaviruses. The overall study: ViraFEST: approximately 10-day antigen culture of PBMCs, then TCR beta CDR3 sequencing.

Unexposed donor CD4+ T cells date from about 2011-2019, before the COVID-19 pandemic. The cells were cultured for around ten days before CD4+ T cells were isolated. Testing used SARS-CoV-2 S/N and four cold-coronavirus spikes on unexposed-donor CD4+ T cells, cells permitting. Cultures held about 2 million PBMCs per well with around 10 IU/ml IL-2. Note on this clone: Its antigen is not known.

Generated by immunoSEQ multiplex PCR, the TCRdb table keeps only in-frame clones and is missing some. The table records some 30,000 clones, roughly three quarters of them present only once. The CDR3 runs 17 residues. V was clipped by 2 bases and J by 4 bases; unmatched bases: 9. Looked up from germline, CDR1 is KGHSH and CDR2 is LQKENI. The V and J genes are TRBV18 and TRBJ2-7; 12 bases match TRBD2. The specimen was CD4+ T cells from PBMCs, cultured in vitro. The clonotype originates from a human donor in good health. The chain's CDR3 is CASSPTRTSGILYEQYF. CDR3 DNA sequence: TGTGCCAGCTCACCAACCCGGACTAGCGGGATACTTTACGAGCAGTACTTC. The full variable domain, with the rest looked up from reference TRBV18 and TRBJ2-7, is NAGVMQNPRHLVRRRGQEARLRCSPMKGHSHVYWYRQLPEEGLKFMVYLQKENIIDESGMPKERFSAEFPKEGPSILRIQQVVRGDSAAYFCASSPTRTSGILYEQYFGPGTRLTVT.